Sequencing of this T cell receptor beta chain was carried out in a study of cytomegalovirus exposure and HLA in healthy donors. Researchers ran the PCR with 60 Vbeta and 13 Jbeta primers. TCRdb's table, derived via immunoSEQ multiplex PCR, lists solely in-frame clones and lacks some. The table includes around 100,000 clones, 84% detected once. With regard to this clone: Its antigen is not known.

Study-level results: Indistinguishable V segments such as TRBV6-2 and TRBV6-3 were excluded. Accurate prediction of HLA-A and HLA-B alleles (for most subjects) was reportedly achieved from TCR beta sequences.

Germline assignment: CDR1 GTSNPN and CDR2 SVGIG (reference sequence). This CDR3 comprises 15 residues. Trimming took 5 bases from V and 4 from J, leaving 17 bases between them. The chain joins TRBV30 to TRBJ2-2; a possible D gene is TRBD2 (6 bases). The material sequenced was PBMCs. The clonotype comes from a woman aged 18-29 years in good health and CMV-seronegative. The CDR3 is CAWGKGGSGTGELFF. CDR3 coding DNA: TGTGCCTGGGGAAAGGGAGGATCAGGCACCGGGGAGCTGTTTTTT.